Listed here are 18 T cell receptor beta chains from one sample, sequenced in a study of shared clonotypes between healthy human individuals. Only CD45RO-negative cells positively selected for CCR7 counted as naive CD8 cells, so terminally differentiated effector memory CD45RA+ cells were excluded. TCRdb's copy holds only in-frame clones and misses some; the assay was immunoSEQ multiplex PCR. The sample holds about 1,900,000 clones, less than 95% seen once. The sequenced material came from naive CD8+ T cells sorted from blood. Every receptor here comes from a man aged 18 to 35 in good health.

V gene TRBV5-1 combines with J gene TRBJ2-5; maybe TRBD2 (6 bases). V lost 3 bases and J lost 3, with 18 bases in between. From germline, CDR1 is SGHRS and CDR2 YFSETQ. The CDR3 consists of 16 residues. The CDR3 DNA reads as TGCGCCAGCAGCTCCCCGAGGGACTCTCTTAAAGAGACCCAGTACTTC. Its translation is CASSSPRDSLKETQYF.

The chain has TRBV13 and TRBJ2-7; 8 nucleotides match TRBD2. This CDR3 has 14 amino acids. With V trimmed by 1 base and J by 4 bases, 3 bases remained unmatched. From germline, CDR1 is PRHDT and CDR2 FYEKMQ (reference sequence). CDR3 coding DNA: TGTGCCAGCAGCTTAGCGGGAGGGCTATACGAGCAGTACTTC. This gives the protein CASSLAGGLYEQYF. Full variable domain (remainder filled in from reference TRBV13 and TRBJ2-7): AAGVIQSPRHLIKEKRETATLKCYPIPRHDTVYWYQQGPGQDPQFLISFYEKMQSDKGSIPDRFSAQQFSDYHSELNMSSLELGDSALYFCASSLAGGLYEQYFGPGTRLTVT.

CDR3 sequence reads: CASSPSTSGSPNEQYF. Here the CDR3 DNA reads TGCGCCAGCAGCCCCTCGACTAGCGGGAGTCCCAACGAGCAGTACTTC. The chain uses TRBV5-1 and TRBJ2-7; 12 bases fit TRBD2. Trimming at V came to 4 bases and at J to 5 bases, leaving 10 bases not matched to a gene. Germline assignment: CDR1 SGHRS and CDR2 YFSETQ. The CDR3 is 16 amino acids.

This chain uses TRBV9 with TRBJ2-3, with D possibly TRBD2 on 5 matching bases. V lost 3 bases and J 3 bases, leaving 17 bases between the germline ends. CDR1 and CDR2 (germline): SGDLS, YYNGEE. This CDR3 is built from 16 residues. Here the CDR3 DNA reads TGTGCCAGCAGCGCCGAATTTGGGAGAGGGACAGATACGCAGTATTTT. As protein: CASSAEFGRGTDTQYF.

A remark on this clone: The sample carries other DNA sequences with the same CDR3. The chain uses TRBV5-6 and TRBJ2-7; no reliable D call. With 3 bases removed from V and 3 bases from J, the gap between germline ends came to 7 bases. Germline V gene lookup returns CDR1 SGHDT and CDR2 YYEEEE. This CDR3 is 12 amino acids long. The CDR3 DNA sequence: TGTGCCAGCAGCTCGGAAAGCTACGAGCAGTACTTC. Protein product: CASSSESYEQYF.

The chain couples TRBV5-6 to TRBJ2-1; TRBD2 agrees at 11 bases. Germline values: CDR1 SGHDT, CDR2 YYEEEE. With V trimmed by 0 bases and J by 5 bases, 4 bases remained unmatched. The CDR3 extends over 16 amino acids. The CDR3 is CASSLALAGGHNEQFF. The CDR3 DNA is TGTGCCAGCAGCTTGGCTCTAGCGGGGGGCCACAATGAGCAGTTCTTC.

This chain joins TRBV19 and TRBJ2-3; D unclear. The CDR3 sequence is 14 residues long. The V gene lost 4 bases and the J gene lost 1 base, with 9 bases spanning the gap. The germline gives CDR1 LNHDA, CDR2 SQIVND (reference sequence). The CDR3 region has the DNA TGTGCCAGTAGTACCTGGCAGGGCACAGATACGCAGTATTTT. Amino acids: CASSTWQGTDTQYF.

As regards this clone: The same CDR3 can be traced to other DNA sequences in this sample. The gene calls are TRBV6-6 and TRBJ2-7; TRBD2 matches at 12 bases. Germline CDR1 is MNHNY and CDR2 is SVGAGI (reference sequence). Trimming at V came to 5 bases and at J to 4 bases, leaving 3 bases not matched to a gene. The CDR3 loop spans 14 amino acids. The DNA for the CDR3 is TGTGCCAGCAGTCCCGGACTAGCGGGATACGAGCAGTACTTC. Translated, it gives CASSPGLAGYEQYF.

Remarks on this clone: Other DNA variants within this sample encode the same CDR3. The chain is built from TRBV7-9 and TRBJ2-7; no reliable D call. The CDR3 has 14 amino acids. V lost 1 base and J 0 bases, leaving 7 bases between the germline ends. Germline CDR1 and CDR2: SEHNR and FQNEAQ (reference sequence). CDR3 nucleotide sequence: TGTGCCAGCAGCTTAGTTGGTCTCTCCTACGAGCAGTACTTC. The encoded protein is CASSLVGLSYEQYF.

The chain joins TRBV4-3 to TRBJ2-7; TRBD1 aligns across 12 bases. V shed 5 bases, J shed 6 bases, and the junction held 8 bases outside the gene matches. CDR1 and CDR2 from the germline V gene are LGHNA and YSLEER. This CDR3 spans 15 amino acids. This chain's CDR3 is CASSYTGQGASEQYF. The CDR3 bases are TGCGCCAGCAGCTACACGGGACAGGGGGCCTCCGAGCAGTACTTC.

This sequence joins TRBV4-1 and TRBJ2-7, with D possibly being TRBD1 (5 bases). The germline V and J ends were trimmed by 8 bases and 3 bases, with 14 bases remaining between them. From germline, CDR1 is MGHRA and CDR2 YSYEKL. CDR3 size: 13 residues. As DNA, the CDR3 is TGCGCCAGCTCTGAAGGGGTGAGCTACGAGCAGTACTTC. Its translation is CASSEGVSYEQYF.

The rearrangement links TRBV28 to TRBJ2-1, with 10 bases aligning to TRBD1. The CDR3 is 14 amino acids. Germline CDR1 MDHEN, CDR2 SYDVKM. V lost 5 bases to trimming and J lost 7 bases; unmatched junction nucleotides: 5. In nucleotides, the CDR3 is TGTGCCAGCAGTAGACAGGGGGCCCTGAATGAGCAGTTCTTC. Translation: CASSRQGALNEQFF. Based on the CDR3 plus reference TRBV28 and TRBJ2-1, the full variable domain is DVKVTQSSRYLVKRTGEKVFLECVQDMDHENMFWYRQDPGLGLRLIYFSYDVKMKEKGDIPEGYSVSREKKERFSLILESASTNQTSMYLCASSRQGALNEQFFGPGTRLTVL.

This clone appeared a single time. This chain uses TRBV28 with TRBJ2-2; tentatively, D is TRBD1 (6 bases). This CDR3 contains 14 residues. CDR1 MDHEN and CDR2 SYDVKM come from the germline V gene. Trimming pared 4 bases from V and 1 base from J, leaving 7 bases between. The CDR3 nucleotides read TGTGCCAGCAGTTGGGACAAGAACACCGGGGAGCTGTTTTTT. Amino acids: CASSWDKNTGELFF. Full variable domain (remainder filled in from reference TRBV28 and TRBJ2-2): DVKVTQSSRYLVKRTGEKVFLECVQDMDHENMFWYRQDPGLGLRLIYFSYDVKMKEKGDIPEGYSVSREKKERFSLILESASTNQTSMYLCASSWDKNTGELFFGEGSRLTVL.

This chain joins TRBV19 and TRBJ2-7; the match to TRBD2 covers 7 bases. CDR1 LNHDA and CDR2 SQIVND come from the germline V gene (reference sequence). The V and J ends lost 5 bases and 3 bases, in that order; junction bases with no gene match: 7. The CDR3 runs to 14 residues. In nucleotides, the CDR3 is TGTGCCAGTAGTGTGAAGGGAGGGTACTACGAGCAGTACTTC. Its protein is CASSVKGGYYEQYF.

The chain joins TRBV2 to TRBJ2-5; tentative D call: TRBD1 (6 bases). The J call may be faulty, since TRBJ2-7 better matches the DNA end. Germline V lookup: CDR1 SNHLY, CDR2 FYNNEI. The CDR3 is made up of 17 amino acids. CDR3 sequence: CASSAGRGQTDSYEQYF. CDR3 bases: TGTGCCAGCAGTGCTGGACGGGGACAAACCGACTCCTACGAGCAGTACTTC.

The chain joins TRBV7-9 to TRBJ1-5, with 9 positions matching TRBD1. Germline V lookup: CDR1 SEHNR, CDR2 FQNEAQ (reference sequence). This CDR3 contains 16 residues. V shed 5 bases and J 5 bases; nucleotides not matched to a gene: 10. The CDR3 sequence: CASSTDRGGLYQPQHF. The CDR3 DNA reads TGTGCCAGCAGCACCGACAGGGGGGGCCTCTATCAGCCCCAGCATTTT.

V and J are TRBV12-5 and TRBJ1-5; a possible D gene is TRBD1 (5 bases). V lost 6 bases, J lost 4 bases, and 16 bases lay in between. The germline V gene encodes CDR1 LGHNT and CDR2 FRNRAP. The CDR3 is 15 amino acids. The CDR3, as DNA: TGTGCTAGTGGCACTTGGGGTTCAGGGAATCAGCCCCAGCATTTT. Protein: CASGTWGSGNQPQHF.

The CDR3 sequence is CASSEPGEGETQYF. The CDR3 nucleotides are TGTGCCAGCAGTGAACCCGGGGAGGGAGAGACCCAGTACTTC. V is TRBV6-1 and J is TRBJ2-5; 7 positions agree with TRBD2. Trimming took 2 bases from V and 4 from J; bases not matched to a gene: 4. CDR1 is MNHNS, CDR2 SASEGT, per germline. The CDR3 has 14 residues.